This T cell receptor beta chain is from a study of blood T cell repertoires in COVID-19. Clones were sequenced by immunoSEQ multiplex PCR, and TCRdb holds only the in-frame ones, with some missing. The data show 150,000 or so clones, 80% to 90% seen once. This clonotype was obtained from a man aged 18 to 30 with COVID-19, enrolled during active disease. Sample: peripheral blood.

As DNA, the CDR3 is TGTGCCAGCAGCGCCTCCGGGAGTTACACAGATACGCAGTATTTT. It codes for CASSASGSYTDTQYF. This sequence joins TRBV9 and TRBJ2-3, with D possibly matching TRBD2 (6 bases). Germline V gives CDR1 SGDLS, CDR2 YYNGEE. CDR3 length equals 15 residues. Trimming cost V 3 bases and J 2 bases, with 13 bases left between them.